What follows are 11 T cell receptor beta chains derived from one specimen sequenced in a study of blood T cell repertoires in COVID-19. Sequencing used immunoSEQ multiplex PCR; TCRdb keeps in-frame clones, though not all of them. The table records 150,000 to 200,000 clones, over 80% of them present only once. Sequencing was carried out using peripheral blood. These receptors originate from a woman at least 80 years old with active or convalescent COVID-19.

V usage is TRBV11-2 and J usage is TRBJ2-6; D ambiguous. Germline loops: CDR1 SGHAT, CDR2 FQNNGV. V shed 5 bases and J shed 4 bases, with 12 bases lying between them. There are 15 residues in the CDR3. The CDR3 nucleotides read TGTGCCAGCAGCCAACAGTCATCCGGGGCCAACGTCCTGACTTTC. It specifies CASSQQSSGANVLTF.

For this clone: Other nucleotide sequences from this sample produce the same CDR3. This chain connects TRBV6-5 to TRBJ1-2, with D perhaps TRBD1 (6 bases). The germline CDR1 and CDR2 sequences are MNHEY and SVGAGI. Deletions cut 6 bases from V and 2 bases from J, with 10 bases between. CDR3 size: 13 residues. The CDR3 loop reads CASSRQGNYGYTF. The CDR3 region has the DNA TGTGCCAGCAGCCGGCAGGGGAACTATGGCTACACCTTC.

The rearrangement links TRBV5-1 to TRBJ2-3; D might be TRBD1 (5 bases). The CDR3 loop spans 16 amino acids. Germline loops: CDR1 SGHRS, CDR2 YFSETQ. V gave up 4 bases and J gave up 6 bases, with 21 bases separating them. The CDR3 region is CASSRGEVLGSDTQYF. The CDR3 region has the DNA TGCGCCAGCAGCAGGGGCGAGGTCTTGGGCTCTGATACGCAGTATTTT.

The chain recombines TRBV18 with TRBJ2-5, with D possibly being TRBD1 (6 bases). CDR3 length equals 13 residues. Trimming took 5 bases from V and 3 from J, leaving 10 bases between them. CDR1 KGHSH and CDR2 LQKENI come from the germline V gene. The CDR3 loop is CASSTGSKETQYF. CDR3 DNA: TGTGCCAGCTCAACAGGGTCGAAAGAGACCCAGTACTTC.

The CDR3 DNA sequence: TGTGCCAGCAGTTACTCTTCAGGGGTGTCTGGCTACACCTTC. It codes for CASSYSSGVSGYTF. This chain connects TRBV6-6 to TRBJ1-2; D is perhaps TRBD1 (6 bases). V was trimmed by 0 bases and J by 7 bases, leaving 12 bases between them. Germline CDR1 reads MNHNY; CDR2 reads SVGAGI (reference sequence). CDR3 length equals 14 residues.

The CDR3 sequence: CASSPGTGESTEAFF. CDR3 nucleotide sequence: TGTGCCAGCTCACCAGGGACAGGTGAATCCACTGAAGCTTTCTTT. The chain uses TRBV18 and TRBJ1-1; 8 bases line up with TRBD1. The CDR3 contains 15 residues. Trimming cost V 2 bases and J 4 bases; bases outside gene matches: 6. Germline CDR1 KGHSH, CDR2 LQKENI. The complete variable domain, with remaining parts taken from reference TRBV18 and TRBJ1-1, reads NAGVMQNPRHLVRRRGQEARLRCSPMKGHSHVYWYRQLPEEGLKFMVYLQKENIIDESGMPKERFSAEFPKEGPSILRIQQVVRGDSAAYFCASSPGTGESTEAFFGQGTRLTVV.

V gene TRBV5-1 combines with J gene TRBJ2-7; 10 positions agree with TRBD1. CDR3 length: 15 amino acids. From germline, CDR1 is SGHRS and CDR2 YFSETQ. V lost 4 bases, J lost 7 bases, and 11 bases stayed unmatched. The CDR3, as DNA: TGCGCCAGCAGCCTCCTTCCGGGACAGGGGTGGGAGCAGTACTTC. Its translation is CASSLLPGQGWEQYF.

Here the CDR3 reads CASSLDGGDQPQHF. CDR3 in DNA: TGTGCCAGCAGCTTAGACGGGGGGGATCAGCCCCAGCATTTT. The rearrangement uses TRBV7-2 and TRBJ1-5; the D gene is possibly TRBD1 (5 bases). V lost 1 base and J lost 5, with 9 bases in between. Germline lookup yields CDR1 SGHTA and CDR2 FQGNSA. This CDR3 is built from 14 residues.

A single count supports this clone. The chain links TRBV28 to TRBJ2-2; D gene ambiguous. This CDR3 has 12 amino acids. The V gene lost 10 bases and the J gene lost 1 base, with 7 bases spanning the gap. The germline gives CDR1 MDHEN, CDR2 SYDVKM. The CDR3 DNA reads as TGTGCCACCAGGCGGAACACCGGGGAGCTGTTTTTT. Translation gives CATRRNTGELFF.

The V gene is TRBV28, the J gene TRBJ1-4, with D tentatively TRBD1 (5 bases). The CDR3 spans 16 residues. The V and J ends lost 3 bases and 8 bases respectively, with 19 bases between them. CDR1 and CDR2 from the germline V gene are MDHEN and SYDVKM. This chain's CDR3 is CASSFRGWPEDEKLFF. CDR3 DNA sequence: TGTGCCAGCAGTTTCCGGGGGTGGCCCGAAGACGAAAAACTGTTTTTT.

The chain has TRBV10-3 and TRBJ1-5; possible D gene TRBD1, 5 bases. Deletions cut 0 bases from V and 7 bases from J, with 16 bases between. The germline V gene encodes CDR1 ENHRY and CDR2 SYGVKD. This CDR3 is built from 16 residues. The CDR3 loop is CAISESLIGGGQPQHF. As DNA, the CDR3 is TGTGCCATCAGTGAGTCATTGATTGGGGGGGGACAGCCCCAGCATTTT.